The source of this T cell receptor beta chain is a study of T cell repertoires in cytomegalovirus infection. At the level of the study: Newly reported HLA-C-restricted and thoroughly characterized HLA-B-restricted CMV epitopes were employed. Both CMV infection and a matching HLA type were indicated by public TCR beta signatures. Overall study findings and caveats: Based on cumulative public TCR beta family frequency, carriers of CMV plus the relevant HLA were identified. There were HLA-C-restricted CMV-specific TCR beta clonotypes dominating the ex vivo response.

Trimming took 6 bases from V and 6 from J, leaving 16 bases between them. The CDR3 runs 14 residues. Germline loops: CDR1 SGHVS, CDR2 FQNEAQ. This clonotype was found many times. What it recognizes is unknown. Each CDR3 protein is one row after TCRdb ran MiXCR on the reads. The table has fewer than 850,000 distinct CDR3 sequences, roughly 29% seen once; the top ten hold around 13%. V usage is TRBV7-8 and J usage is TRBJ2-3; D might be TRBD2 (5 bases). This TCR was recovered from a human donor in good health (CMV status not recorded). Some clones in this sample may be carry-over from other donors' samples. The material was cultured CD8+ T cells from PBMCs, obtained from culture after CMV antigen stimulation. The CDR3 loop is CASSLVGLADTQYF. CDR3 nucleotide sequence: TGTGCCAGCAGTCTAGTCGGCCTAGCTGATACGCAGTATTTT.